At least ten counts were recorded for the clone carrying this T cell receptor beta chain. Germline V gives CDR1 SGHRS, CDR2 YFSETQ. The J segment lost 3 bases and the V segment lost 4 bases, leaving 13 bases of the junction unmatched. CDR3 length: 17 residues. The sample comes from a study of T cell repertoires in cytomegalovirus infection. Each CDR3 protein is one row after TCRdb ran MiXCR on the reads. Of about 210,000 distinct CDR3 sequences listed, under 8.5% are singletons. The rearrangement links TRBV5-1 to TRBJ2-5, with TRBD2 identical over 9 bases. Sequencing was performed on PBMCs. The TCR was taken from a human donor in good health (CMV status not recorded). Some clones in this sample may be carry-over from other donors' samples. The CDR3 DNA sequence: TGCGCCAGCAGCGTGTCCTTGGGGCTAGCGGGGAAAGAGACCCAGTACTTC. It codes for CASSVSLGLAGKETQYF.